Each of the 15 T cell receptor beta chains below was sequenced from the same sample in a study of radiotherapy plus CTLA-4 blockade in lung cancer. Clones were read by immunoSEQ multiplex PCR, and TCRdb kept only the in-frame ones, dropping some. The profile shows about 97,000 clones, about four fifths of them singletons. The specimen comprised peripheral blood, sampled from a patient treated with radiotherapy plus ipilimumab. The receptors come from a human donor with non-small cell lung cancer who had a partial response to radiotherapy plus ipilimumab. Some clones in this sample may be carry-over from other donors' samples.

The chain couples TRBV28 to TRBJ2-2; D is possibly TRBD2 (6 bases). Germline V CDR1 and CDR2: MDHEN, SYDVKM. Trimming removed 5 bases at V and 6 bases at J, with 19 bases between. The CDR3 is made up of 16 amino acids. The CDR3: CASSGGGNSNPGELFF. CDR3 nucleotides: TGTGCCAGCAGTGGGGGAGGTAATAGTAATCCCGGGGAGCTGTTTTTT.

The chain joins TRBV28 to TRBJ2-4; D perhaps matches TRBD2 (6 bases). Germline lookup yields CDR1 MDHEN and CDR2 SYDVKM. V lost 3 bases and J lost 0, with 18 bases in between. CDR3 length: 18 residues. CDR3 sequence: CASSFSVREPIAKNIQYF. For the CDR3, the DNA is TGTGCCAGCAGTTTTTCCGTACGGGAGCCTATAGCCAAAAACATTCAGTACTTC.

The chain combines TRBV29-1 with TRBJ2-1, with TRBD2 as a possible D gene (6 bases). The germline V gene has CDR1 SQVTM and CDR2 ANQGSEA. The CDR3 is made up of 12 amino acids. V lost 5 bases and J 10 bases, leaving 15 bases between the germline ends. The CDR3 sequence is CSVRRGSEEQFF. CDR3 bases: TGCAGCGTTAGGAGGGGATCAGAAGAGCAGTTCTTC.

This clone was counted only a few times. The gene calls are TRBV28 and TRBJ2-1; 7 nucleotides match TRBD2. Germline assignment: CDR1 MDHEN and CDR2 SYDVKM. V shed 7 bases, J shed 4 bases, and the junction held 10 bases outside the gene matches. The length of the CDR3 is 15 residues. The CDR3 sequence is CASTPNGTIYNEQFF. In DNA, the CDR3 is TGTGCCAGCACCCCCAACGGGACTATATACAATGAGCAGTTCTTC.

V and J are TRBV2 and TRBJ2-2, with D unclear. V lost 3 bases, J lost 6 bases, and 8 bases lay in between. CDR1 and CDR2 from the germline V gene are SNHLY and FYNNEI. This CDR3 is 13 amino acids long. The CDR3 spells CASSDGLAGELFF. The CDR3 nucleotides read TGTGCCAGCAGTGATGGGCTCGCCGGGGAGCTGTTTTTT. The entire variable domain, with the rest obtained from reference TRBV2 and TRBJ2-2, is as follows: EPEVTQTPSHQVTQMGQEVILRCVPISNHLYFYWYRQILGQKVEFLVSFYNNEISEKSEIFDDQFSVERPDGSNFTLKIRSTKLEDSAMYFCASSDGLAGELFFGEGSRLTVL.

This chain connects TRBV15 to TRBJ2-7; a possible D gene is TRBD2 (5 bases). Between the trimmed V and J ends, which lost 3 bases and 8 bases, there was a span of 14 bases. The germline CDR1 and CDR2 sequences are LNHNV and YYDKDF (reference sequence). The CDR3 extends over 13 amino acids. CDR3 in DNA: TGTGCCACCAGCAGTGACTACAGCGCGCAGCAGTACTTC. This encodes CATSSDYSAQQYF.

This clone was seen only a few times. The chain recombines TRBV28 with TRBJ1-2; 7 bases match TRBD1. The V segment lost 5 bases and the J segment 4 bases; nucleotides outside the gene matches: 10. The CDR3 consists of 15 residues. The V gene's germline CDR1 is MDHEN and CDR2 SYDVKM. The CDR3 is CASSPRGTAVYGYTF. In DNA, the CDR3 is TGTGCCAGCAGTCCCAGGGGGACAGCAGTCTATGGCTACACCTTC.

CDR3 in DNA: TGTGCCAGCAGTTACGTACAGGACCAAGAAGCTTTCTTT. Its protein is CASSYVQDQEAFF. V gene TRBV6-6 combines with J gene TRBJ1-1, with D possibly TRBD1 on 5 matching bases. This CDR3 has 13 residues. V was cut by 2 bases and J by 8 bases, with 12 bases left in between. Germline V gene lookup returns CDR1 MNHNY and CDR2 SVGAGI (reference sequence).

This chain connects TRBV6-1 to TRBJ1-4; D is unresolved. V gave up 2 bases and J gave up 3 bases, with 10 bases separating them. The CDR3 extends over 15 amino acids. Looked up from germline, CDR1 is MNHNS and CDR2 is SASEGT. The CDR3 sequence is CASSEQSNPNEKLFF. As DNA, the CDR3 is TGTGCCAGCAGTGAACAGTCCAATCCTAATGAAAAACTGTTTTTT.

The chain links TRBV2 to TRBJ1-3; D possibly corresponds to TRBD1 (5 bases). The V gene lost 0 bases and the J gene lost 1 base, with 10 bases spanning the gap. CDR3 size: 16 residues. Germline values: CDR1 SNHLY, CDR2 FYNNEI. The CDR3 loop reads CASSEARQPSGNTIYF. CDR3 bases: TGTGCCAGCAGTGAAGCGCGACAGCCTTCTGGAAACACCATATATTTT.

This chain connects TRBV7-8 to TRBJ1-2, with D perhaps matching TRBD1 (5 bases). The germline V gene encodes CDR1 SGHVS and CDR2 FQNEAQ. Trimming left V 5 bases short and J 4 bases short, with 14 bases between. The CDR3 runs to 14 residues. CDR3 nucleotides: TGTGCCAGCAGCCTCGGAGGGGATGGCTATGGCTACACCTTC. Protein product: CASSLGGDGYGYTF.

This clone came up a few times. V and J are TRBV5-4 and TRBJ2-1, with D possibly TRBD1 on 6 matching bases. This CDR3 region has 13 residues. V lost 2 bases and J lost 10, with 13 bases in between. Germline V gives CDR1 SGHNT, CDR2 YYREEE (reference sequence). DNA for the CDR3: TGTGCCAGCAGCTTCTACAGGGACGACGAGCAGTTCTTC. This encodes CASSFYRDDEQFF.

This clone was observed a few times. The chain has TRBV19 and TRBJ1-4, with D unclear. This CDR3 is built from 13 residues. Trimming stripped 8 bases from V and 3 bases from J, with 10 bases between. From germline, CDR1 is LNHDA and CDR2 SQIVND (reference sequence). The CDR3 reads CASSQDSNEKLFF. The CDR3 coding sequence is TGTGCCAGTTCCCAGGATTCTAATGAAAAACTGTTTTTT.

The J gene is TRBJ2-5, the V gene TRBV7-2; D possibly corresponds to TRBD2 (5 bases). The CDR3 contains 14 residues. Germline CDR1 SGHTA, CDR2 FQGNSA. Deletions cut 5 bases from V and 1 base from J, with 11 bases between. The CDR3 DNA is TGTGCCAGCAGCAAAATTCGGGGCCAAGAGACCCAGTACTTC. This encodes CASSKIRGQETQYF.

The V gene is TRBV9, the J gene TRBJ2-1, with D perhaps matching TRBD1 (5 bases). V was clipped by 4 bases and J by 9 bases, with 14 bases between them. The CDR3 length is 13 residues. Germline V gene lookup returns CDR1 SGDLS and CDR2 YYNGEE. The chain's CDR3 is CASSFTTASEQFF. CDR3 bases: TGTGCCAGCAGCTTCACGACAGCCTCTGAGCAGTTCTTC.